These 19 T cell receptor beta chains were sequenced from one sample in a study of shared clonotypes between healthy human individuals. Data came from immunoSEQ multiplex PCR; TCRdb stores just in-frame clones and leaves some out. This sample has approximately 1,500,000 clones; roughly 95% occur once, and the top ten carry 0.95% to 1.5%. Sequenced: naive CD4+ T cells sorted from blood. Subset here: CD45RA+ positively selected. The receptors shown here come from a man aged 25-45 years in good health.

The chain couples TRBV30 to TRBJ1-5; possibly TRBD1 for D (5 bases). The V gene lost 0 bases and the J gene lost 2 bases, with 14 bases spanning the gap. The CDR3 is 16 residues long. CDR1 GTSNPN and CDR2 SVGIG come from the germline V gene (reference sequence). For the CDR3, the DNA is TGTGCCTGGAGTGTATTTTCCTCAGGGCGCAATCAGCCCCAGCATTTT. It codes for CAWSVFSSGRNQPQHF.

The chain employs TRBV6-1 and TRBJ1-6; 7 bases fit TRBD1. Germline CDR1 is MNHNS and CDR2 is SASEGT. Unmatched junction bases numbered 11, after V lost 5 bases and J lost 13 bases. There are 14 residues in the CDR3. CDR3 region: CASSLTGEGVPLHF. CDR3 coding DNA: TGTGCCAGCAGTCTAACAGGGGAGGGGGTGCCCCTCCACTTT.

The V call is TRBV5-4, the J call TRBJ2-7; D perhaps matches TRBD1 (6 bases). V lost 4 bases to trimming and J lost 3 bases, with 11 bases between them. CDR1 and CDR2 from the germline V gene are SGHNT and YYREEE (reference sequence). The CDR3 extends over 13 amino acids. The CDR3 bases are TGTGCCAGCAGCCCTAGGGACAACTACGAGCAGTACTTC. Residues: CASSPRDNYEQYF.

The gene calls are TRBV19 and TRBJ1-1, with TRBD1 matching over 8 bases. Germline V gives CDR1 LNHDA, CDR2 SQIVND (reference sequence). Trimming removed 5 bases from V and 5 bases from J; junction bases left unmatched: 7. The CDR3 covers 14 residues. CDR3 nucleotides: TGTGCCAGTAGTCGGACAGGGCCGGGAACTGAAGCTTTCTTT. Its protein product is CASSRTGPGTEAFF.

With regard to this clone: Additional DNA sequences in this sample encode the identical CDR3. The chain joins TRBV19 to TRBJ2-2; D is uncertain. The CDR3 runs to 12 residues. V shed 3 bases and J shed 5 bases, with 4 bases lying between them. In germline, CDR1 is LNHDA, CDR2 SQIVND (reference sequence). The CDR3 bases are TGTGCCAGTAGTATTTTGACCGGGGAGCTGTTTTTT. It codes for CASSILTGELFF.

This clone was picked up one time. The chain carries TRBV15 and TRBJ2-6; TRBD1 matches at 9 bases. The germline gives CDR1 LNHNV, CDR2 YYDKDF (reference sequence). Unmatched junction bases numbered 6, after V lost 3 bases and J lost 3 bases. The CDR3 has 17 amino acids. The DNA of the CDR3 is TGTGCCACCAGCAGGATAACAGGGGGCGGTGGGGCCAACGTCCTGACTTTC. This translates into CATSRITGGGGANVLTF.

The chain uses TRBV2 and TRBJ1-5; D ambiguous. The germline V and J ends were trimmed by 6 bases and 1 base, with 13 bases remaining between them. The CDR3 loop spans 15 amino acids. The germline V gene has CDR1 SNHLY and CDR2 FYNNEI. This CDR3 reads CASRRDGVSNQPQHF. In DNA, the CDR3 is TGTGCCAGCAGAAGAGACGGGGTCAGCAATCAGCCCCAGCATTTT.

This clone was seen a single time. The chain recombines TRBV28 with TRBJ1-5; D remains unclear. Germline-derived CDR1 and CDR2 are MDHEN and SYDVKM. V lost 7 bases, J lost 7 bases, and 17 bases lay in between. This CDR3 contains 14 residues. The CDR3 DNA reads TGTGCCAGCACCCCGTGGAGGTCTGTCCAGCCCCAGCATTTT. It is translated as CASTPWRSVQPQHF.

CDR3 protein: CASRELAGANEQYF. The CDR3 nucleotides read TGTGCCAGCAGAGAGCTAGCGGGAGCCAACGAGCAGTACTTC. This chain uses TRBV6-1 with TRBJ2-7; TRBD2 agrees at 10 bases. V shed 6 bases, J shed 5 bases, and the junction held 7 bases outside the gene matches. The CDR3 has 14 residues. CDR1 is MNHNS, CDR2 SASEGT, per germline.

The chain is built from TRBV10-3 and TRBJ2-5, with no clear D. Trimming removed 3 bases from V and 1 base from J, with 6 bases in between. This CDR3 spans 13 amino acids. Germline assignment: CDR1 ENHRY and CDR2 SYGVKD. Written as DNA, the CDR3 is TGTGCCATCAGTGATTTTCTCCAAGAGACCCAGTACTTC. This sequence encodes CAISDFLQETQYF.

The CDR3 coding sequence is TGCGCCAGCAGCCGGGGCGGGGGGCCGAGGGAAAAACTGTTTTTT. The encoded protein is CASSRGGGPREKLFF. This chain links TRBV5-1 with TRBJ1-4; D might be TRBD1 (6 bases). Germline V gives CDR1 SGHRS, CDR2 YFSETQ. The ends were cut back, 4 bases at V and 8 bases at J, with 18 bases in the middle. The CDR3 is made up of 15 amino acids.

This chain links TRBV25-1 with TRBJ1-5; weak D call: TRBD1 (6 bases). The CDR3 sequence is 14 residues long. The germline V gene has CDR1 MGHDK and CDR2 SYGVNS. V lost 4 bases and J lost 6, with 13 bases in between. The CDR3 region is CASSAGAGAQPQHF. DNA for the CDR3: TGTGCCAGCAGTGCAGGGGCGGGAGCTCAGCCCCAGCATTTT. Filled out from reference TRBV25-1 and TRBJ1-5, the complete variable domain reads EADIYQTPRYLVIGTGKKITLECSQTMGHDKMYWYQQDPGMELHLIHYSYGVNSTEKGDLSSESTVSRIRTEHFPLTLESARPSHTSQYLCASSAGAGAQPQHFGDGTRLSIL.

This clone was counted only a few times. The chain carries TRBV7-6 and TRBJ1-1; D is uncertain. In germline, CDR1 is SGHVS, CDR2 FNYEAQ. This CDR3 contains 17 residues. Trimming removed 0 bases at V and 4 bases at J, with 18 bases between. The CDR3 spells CASSLAKSRVVSTEAFF. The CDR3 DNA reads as TGTGCCAGCAGCTTAGCAAAGTCGAGGGTTGTCAGCACTGAAGCTTTCTTT.

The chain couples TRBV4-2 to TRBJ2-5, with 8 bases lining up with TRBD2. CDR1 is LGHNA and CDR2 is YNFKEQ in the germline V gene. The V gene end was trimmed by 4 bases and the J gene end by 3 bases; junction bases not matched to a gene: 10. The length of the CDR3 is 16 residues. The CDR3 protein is CASSRHRQLAEETQYF. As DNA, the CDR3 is TGTGCCAGCAGCCGGCATAGGCAACTAGCGGAAGAGACCCAGTACTTC.

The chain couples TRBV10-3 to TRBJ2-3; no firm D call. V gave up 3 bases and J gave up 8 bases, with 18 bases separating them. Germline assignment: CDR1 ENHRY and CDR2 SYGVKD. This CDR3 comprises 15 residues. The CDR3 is CAISETATWTITQYF. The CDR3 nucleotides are TGTGCCATCAGTGAAACGGCTACATGGACGATTACGCAGTATTTT.

The CDR3 region has the DNA TGCGCCAGCAGCTTGGTTGGGTCTAGCTCTGGAAACACCATATATTTT. This translates into CASSLVGSSSGNTIYF. This chain uses TRBV5-1 with TRBJ1-3; no clear D. V lost 0 bases to trimming and J lost 0 bases, with 10 bases between them. CDR1 is SGHRS and CDR2 is YFSETQ in the germline V gene. The CDR3 length is 16 residues.

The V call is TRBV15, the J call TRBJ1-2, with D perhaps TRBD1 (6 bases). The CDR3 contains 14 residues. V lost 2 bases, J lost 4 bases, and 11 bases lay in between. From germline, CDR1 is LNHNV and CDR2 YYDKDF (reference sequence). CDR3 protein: CATSRKDRFYGYTF. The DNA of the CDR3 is TGTGCCACCAGCAGAAAAGACAGGTTCTATGGCTACACCTTC.

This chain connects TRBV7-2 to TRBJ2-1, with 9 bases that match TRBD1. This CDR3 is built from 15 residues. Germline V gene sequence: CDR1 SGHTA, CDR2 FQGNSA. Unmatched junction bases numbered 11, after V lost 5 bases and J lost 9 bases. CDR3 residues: CASSLTRDRVSEQFF. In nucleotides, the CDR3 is TGTGCCAGCAGCCTTACCCGGGACAGGGTTTCTGAGCAGTTCTTC.

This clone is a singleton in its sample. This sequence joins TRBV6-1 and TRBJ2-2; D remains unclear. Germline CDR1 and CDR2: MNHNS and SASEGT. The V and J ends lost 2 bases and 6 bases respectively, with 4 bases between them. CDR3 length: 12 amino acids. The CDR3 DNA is TGTGCCAGCAGTGAATTGGCCGGGGAGCTGTTTTTT. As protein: CASSELAGELFF.